This is a list of T cell receptor beta chains from one sample in a study of blood T cells in healthy people across ages. TCRdb recomputed calls from the 5' RACE reads with MiXCR, one row per CDR3 protein. This sample has 1.5 million to 2 million distinct CDR3 sequences, with about 50% found just once. Sequenced input: blood. Source of these receptors: a woman in her forties in good health. Each CDR3 is given with its conserved first and last residue. A D gene is named only where the DNA matches it firmly. Where a row states a size, it is once, few, many or the class of an expanded clone; other rows omit it.

>.|TRBV25-1|few|TRBJ1-2
TGTGCCAGCAGTGAAGTGGGTGGGATAGGCTACACCTTC
CASSEVGGIGYTF
>TRBD1|TRBV5-5|.|TRBJ2-4
TGTGCCAGCAGTCCTAACGTACCGGGACAGGCGACCAAAAACATTCAGTACTTC
CASSPNVPGQATKNIQYF
>.|TRBV6-5|.|TRBJ2-5
TGTGCCAGCAGTTACTCGGCGGGGGCGCAATCGGGTGAGCAGTACTTC
CASSYSAGAQSGEQYF
>TRBD1|TRBV5-1|.|TRBJ2-4
TGCGCCAGCAGCGTAAACCCGGGACAGGGGGCGAATGAGCAGTACTTC
CASSVNPGQGANEQYF
>.|TRBV20-1|.|TRBJ1-6
TGCAGTGCTAGAGATCCCCAGGGGTTGACCCTCCACTTT
CSARDPQGLTLHF
>.|TRBV20-1|few|TRBJ2-5
TGCAGTGCTAGTATCCGCGGGACAGAGGGCTTGGGAGAGACCCAGTACTTC
CSASIRGTEGLGETQYF
>TRBD1|TRBV2|once|TRBJ2-7
TGTGCCAGCAGTGAACTTGGGATATCGGAGGACAGGGAGTCCTCCTACGAGCAGTACTTC
CASSELGISEDRESSYEQYF
>TRBD1|TRBV9|.|TRBJ2-1
TGTGCCAGCAGCGTAGCCGGGACAGGGTTGATCTCTGAGCAGTTCTTC
CASSVAGTGLISEQFF
>.|TRBV5-1|.|TRBJ2-1
TGCGCCAGCAGCCTGACGGCGGGCTCTTTGAGCAATAAGCAGTTCTTC
CASSLTAGSLSNKQFF
>.|TRBV28|few|TRBJ2-7
TGTGCCAGCAGACCTACAGGGATCTCCTACGAGCAGTACTTC
CASRPTGISYEQYF
>TRBD2|TRBV20-1|few|TRBJ2-3
TGCAGTGCACCTACTAGCGGGGGCACAGATACGCAGTATTTT
CSAPTSGGTDTQYF
>.|TRBV2|few|TRBJ2-7
TGTGCCAGCAGAGGCGAGCAGTACTTC
CASRGEQYF
>TRBD1|TRBV4-1|once|TRBJ2-3
TGCGCCAGCAGACACCGATGGAAGGGACAGGGGGTCTTCCCAGATACGCAGTATTTT
CASRHRWKGQGVFPDTQYF
>TRBD2|TRBV6-5|.|TRBJ2-3
TGTGCCAGCAGTTACTCCCCTACTAGCGGGTTCACAGATACGCAGTATTTT
CASSYSPTSGFTDTQYF
>.|TRBV20-1|.|TRBJ2-7
TGCAGTGCTAGTGGCCTGGTCTCCTACGAGCAGTACTTC
CSASGLVSYEQYF
>.|TRBV7-2|.|TRBJ2-5
TGTGCCAGCAGCTCAAACCGGGCCGGGCAAGAGACCCGGTACTTC
CASSSNRAGQETRYF
>TRBD1|TRBV27|.|TRBJ2-7
TGTGCCAGCAAAGACAGGGAGAAGGCCTACGAGCAGTACTTC
CASKDREKAYEQYF
>.|TRBV28|.|TRBJ2-1
TGTGCCAGCAGTTCACCTGCGGACAGCTCCTACAATGAGCAGTTCTTC
CASSSPADSSYNEQFF
>.|TRBV4-2|.|TRBJ1-2
TGTGCCAGCAGCCAAGATGTAGGGGGAACTTATGGCTACACCTTC
CASSQDVGGTYGYTF
>TRBD2|TRBV12-3/TRBV12-4|.|TRBJ2-7
TGTGCCAGCAGGATAGCAGGGACTAAATACGAGCAGTACTTC
CASRIAGTKYEQYF
>.|TRBV5-1|.|TRBJ2-7
TGCGCCAGCAGCTTCTCCCTAGTGGCGGCTTACGAGCAGTACTTC
CASSFSLVAAYEQYF
>.|TRBV12-3/TRBV12-4|.|TRBJ2-1
TGTGCCAGCAGTTTAGACGACCTACCGGATGAGCAGTTCTTC
CASSLDDLPDEQFF
>TRBD1|TRBV5-1|few|TRBJ1-2
TGCGCCAGTAGCACGGGACAGGCGGGAAGCTACACCTTC
CASSTGQAGSYTF
>.|TRBV4-3|few|TRBJ2-1
TGCGCCAGCAGCCAAGAGTTTGCGTACAATGAGCAGTTCTTC
CASSQEFAYNEQFF
>TRBD2|TRBV20-1|few|TRBJ2-3
TGCAAAGTCTCCTCTAGCGGGGGGGCCCCAGATACGCAGTATTTT
CKVSSSGGAPDTQYF
>TRBD2|TRBV20-1|once|TRBJ2-7
TGCAGTGCTAGGATTAGCGGGTCAAACTACGAGCAGTACTTC
CSARISGSNYEQYF
>TRBD1|TRBV28|.|TRBJ1-2
TGTGCCAGCAGTTTCGCGATTTGGCGTGGACAGGGGAAGGGTGGCTACACCTTC
CASSFAIWRGQGKGGYTF
>TRBD2|TRBV7-2|.|TRBJ2-5
TGTGCCAGCAGCTTAGCGAGCGGGGGGGACGGAGAGACCCAGTACTTC
CASSLASGGDGETQYF
>TRBD1|TRBV20-1|.|TRBJ1-2
TGCAGTGCACCGACAGGGTCGGCCTCTGGCTACACCTTC
CSAPTGSASGYTF
>.|TRBV13|few|TRBJ2-6
TGTGCCAGCAGCTTTACGCTTTCTGGGGCCAACGTCCTGACTTTC
CASSFTLSGANVLTF
>.|TRBV5-1|.|TRBJ2-1
TGCGCCAGCAGCACCAACCCCGACAGTTTAAACAATGAGCGGTTCTTC
CASSTNPDSLNNERFF
>.|TRBV20-1|few|TRBJ2-5
TGCAGTGCTAGAGACGTAGCCCCAGAGACCCAGTACTTC
CSARDVAPETQYF
>.|TRBV6-2/TRBV6-3|.|TRBJ1-1
TGTGCCAGCAGTTACAAGGGCGAAGCTTTCTTT
CASSYKGEAFF
>.|TRBV13|once|TRBJ1-1
TGTGCCAGCAGCTCCACCTTGGAACAGGCAGGAACTGAAGCTTTCTTT
CASSSTLEQAGTEAFF
>TRBD2|TRBV28|.|TRBJ2-3
TGTGCCAGCAGTTTATTCCTAGCGGGGGGAACCCACCCAGATACGCAGTATTTT
CASSLFLAGGTHPDTQYF
>.|TRBV11-2|.|TRBJ2-5
TGTGCCAACAGCTTAGCGGCGGGGGCCGTCCAAGAGACCCAGTACTTC
CANSLAAGAVQETQYF
>.|TRBV6-2/TRBV6-3|few|TRBJ1-5
TGTGCCAGCAGTTACCTTCGTCAGCCCCAGCATTTT
CASSYLRQPQHF
>.|TRBV7-9|.|TRBJ1-2
TGTGCCAGCAGCGCACGGACAGTACAACGGGGCTATGGCTACACCTTC
CASSARTVQRGYGYTF
>TRBD1|TRBV5-1|.|TRBJ1-2
TGCGCCAGCAGCGGAGCCGGGACAGGGAGGAGCTATGGCTACACCTTC
CASSGAGTGRSYGYTF
>.|TRBV12-5|few|TRBJ2-3
TGTGCTAGTGCCCCCGGATCTAGCACAGATACGCAGTATTTT
CASAPGSSTDTQYF
>.|TRBV6-6|.|TRBJ1-2
TGTGCCAGCAGTTACCTCAAGGGGGGGATCGGCTATGGCTACACCTTC
CASSYLKGGIGYGYTF
>.|TRBV7-2|few|TRBJ2-3
TGTGCCAGCAGCTTAGACGGGGGCGACACAGATACGCAGTATTTT
CASSLDGGDTDTQYF
>TRBD2|TRBV7-2|few|TRBJ2-1
TGTGCCAGCAGCTTAGAGGTGGGACTAGCGGGGGGCAATGAGCAGTTCTTC
CASSLEVGLAGGNEQFF
>.|TRBV2|once|TRBJ2-1
TGTGCCAGCAGTGGGGCAGGGCCAAAATCGGGTTACAATGAGCAGTTCTTC
CASSGAGPKSGYNEQFF
>TRBD1|TRBV27|.|TRBJ2-5
TGTGCCAGCAGTTTAAGGGCACCCACAAACAGGGGGCGAAGTCAAGAGACCCAGTACTTC
CASSLRAPTNRGRSQETQYF
>.|TRBV3-1|.|TRBJ2-1
TGTGCCAGCGGAAAGGGTTGGAATGAGCAGTTCTTC
CASGKGWNEQFF